The clone carrying this T cell receptor beta chain has only a few counts. How the authors handled the data: For nucleated cells, counts were estimated from reference gene primer amplification. Sequenced by immunoSEQ multiplex PCR; TCRdb stores in-frame clones only, minus some. The DNA was the basis for D and trimming; V, J and clone size are from that table. This sample has about 250,000 clones, with nearly 90% found just once. It was during active infection that Seattle patients were enrolled and then longitudinally followed. This entry comes from a study of blood T cell repertoires in COVID-19. Germline V gene sequence: CDR1 SGHAT, CDR2 FQNNGV. V was pared by 0 bases and J by 4 bases, with 6 bases of the junction left unmatched. This CDR3 is built from 15 residues.

The receptor's source is a woman aged 55-70 years with COVID-19, enrolled during active disease. The sequencing input was peripheral blood. The V and J genes are TRBV11-2 and TRBJ2-7; TRBD2 matches 7 bases. The CDR3 sequence: CASSLDGTTWYEQYF. CDR3 nucleotides: TGTGCCAGCAGCTTAGACGGGACTACCTGGTACGAGCAGTACTTC.